Listed here is a single T cell receptor beta chain. Antigen specificity is unknown. This specimen comes from a study of cytomegalovirus exposure and HLA in healthy donors. General observations from the study: Rare sequences made up most TCRs, while some public TCRs were found in many donors. Around 18,000 TCR beta sequences were associated with HLA alleles at 0.05 false discovery rate in a later analysis. About 87% or about 30% of the time was how often most TCR beta V segments were productive, according to an earlier analysis.

Trimming took 4 bases from V and 5 from J, leaving 18 bases between them. This CDR3 contains 15 residues. The V gene's germline CDR1 is SGHKS and CDR2 YYEKEE (reference sequence). The PCR was carried out with 60 Vbeta primers and 13 Jbeta primers. Measured with immunoSEQ multiplex PCR; TCRdb has only the in-frame clones, and not every one. The table lists roughly 36,000 clones. This cohort consisted of healthy bone marrow donors. This rearrangement joins TRBV5-5 to TRBJ1-2, with D unresolved. Sequencing was done on a sample of PBMCs. This receptor was taken from a woman in her twenties or thirties in good health and CMV-seropositive. The DNA for the CDR3 is TGTGCCAGCAGCCCCGGACCCGGACTTGAATATGGCTACACCTTC. As protein: CASSPGPGLEYGYTF.